One sample yielded the 21 T cell receptor beta chains listed below, sequenced in a study of T cells after yellow fever vaccination. TCRdb re-analysed the 5' RACE reads in MiXCR, keeping a single row per CDR3 protein. Here the sample spans approximately 140,000 distinct CDR3 sequences, roughly 8.2% being singletons. The specimen was CD4+ T cells sorted from PBMCs, collected 5 days after the yellow fever booster vaccination. The receptors shown here come from a man aged 25-40 years who received the YFV17D yellow fever vaccine.

The chain combines TRBV7-6 with TRBJ2-1, with 12 bases that match TRBD2. V dropped 4 bases and J dropped 2; count of bases not matched to a gene: 6. Germline CDR1 reads SGHVS; CDR2 reads FNYEAQ. CDR3 length: 17 amino acids. In DNA form, the CDR3 reads TGTGCCAGCAGCTCGCCCCCTAGCGGGAGGGCCTACAATGAGCAGTTCTTC. Protein sequence: CASSSPPSGRAYNEQFF. The full variable domain, rest sourced from reference TRBV7-6 and TRBJ2-1, is GAGVSQSPRYKVTKRGQDVALRCDPISGHVSLYWYRQALGQGPEFLTYFNYEAQQDKSGLPNDRFSAERPEGSISTLTIQRTEQRDSAMYRCASSSPPSGRAYNEQFFGPGTRLTVL.

The V gene is TRBV7-2, the J gene TRBJ1-5; D is unclear. The CDR3 contains 14 residues. Trimming shortened V by 6 bases and J by 1 base, and 10 bases separated the two germline ends. Germline CDR1 SGHTA, CDR2 FQGNSA. CDR3 amino acids: CASRPTGSNQPQHF. The CDR3 DNA reads TGTGCCAGCAGACCGACCGGGAGCAATCAGCCCCAGCATTTT.

The chain carries TRBV3-1 and TRBJ2-2; 7 bases align to TRBD2. Germline CDR1 reads LGHDT; CDR2 reads YNNKEL (reference sequence). The J segment lost 4 bases and the V segment lost 11 bases, leaving 19 bases of the junction unmatched. CDR3 length: 17 amino acids. In DNA form, the CDR3 reads TGTGCCTGCACCCAAGGCGCGGCCCTAGCGGCCACCGGGGAGCTGTTTTTT. Its translation is CACTQGAALAATGELFF.

This clonotype was detected ten times or more. The V call is TRBV18, the J call TRBJ2-3; 7 nucleotides line up with TRBD2. Looked up from germline, CDR1 is KGHSH and CDR2 is LQKENI. Germline trimming cut 1 base from V and 0 bases from J; bases unmatched to any gene: 10. This CDR3 has 18 amino acids. The CDR3 region has the DNA TGTGCCAGCTCACCACTGGCTAGCGGACCTACTAGCACAGATACGCAGTATTTT. Translating it yields CASSPLASGPTSTDTQYF. Looking up the rest from reference TRBV18 and TRBJ2-3 gives the full variable domain: NAGVMQNPRHLVRRRGQEARLRCSPMKGHSHVYWYRQLPEEGLKFMVYLQKENIIDESGMPKERFSAEFPKEGPSILRIQQVVRGDSAAYFCASSPLASGPTSTDTQYFGPGTRLTVL.

This rearrangement joins TRBV5-4 to TRBJ2-5; unclear D gene. Trimming removed 4 bases from V and 2 bases from J, with 9 bases in between. Germline loops: CDR1 SGHNT, CDR2 YYREEE (reference sequence). CDR3 length: 13 residues. CDR3 amino acids: CASSRTDQETQYF. CDR3 DNA sequence: TGTGCCAGCAGCCGGACGGATCAAGAGACCCAGTACTTC.

This clonotype was seen at least ten times. The chain couples TRBV11-2 to TRBJ2-5; D is uncertain. Germline assignment: CDR1 SGHAT and CDR2 FQNNGV. This CDR3 spans 13 amino acids. Trimming removed 5 bases from V and 5 bases from J, with 12 bases in between. The CDR3 DNA reads as TGTGCCAGCAGCCCCAGGCCAATGGAGACCCAGTACTTC. This codes for CASSPRPMETQYF.

This clonotype was counted ten times or more. One end of the junction is discordant with germline, which a read error may explain. The chain employs TRBV7-2 and TRBJ2-7; the D is unclear. The CDR3 is 10 amino acids. Per germline, CDR1 SGHTA and CDR2 FQGNSA. The CDR3 DNA reads as TGCCAGGCTGGCCCCTACGAGCAGTACTTC. Translated: CQAGPYEQYF.

This clonotype was counted many times. The rearrangement uses TRBV20-1 and TRBJ2-2, with D uncertain. The CDR3 contains 13 residues. V was shortened by 5 bases and J by 3 bases, with 10 bases between the two germline ends. Germline V lookup: CDR1 DFQATT, CDR2 SNEGSKA (reference sequence). CDR3: CSAPNGYTGELFF. The CDR3 DNA sequence: TGCAGTGCTCCTAATGGGTACACCGGGGAGCTGTTTTTT.

V and J are TRBV14 and TRBJ2-5; 9 nucleotides line up with TRBD1. Germline V gene lookup returns CDR1 SGHDN and CDR2 FVKESK. The ends lost 1 base at V and 0 bases at J; junction bases unmatched: 6. The CDR3 extends over 17 amino acids. CDR3 sequence: CASSQGGTGKYQETQYF. The CDR3 bases are TGTGCCAGCAGCCAAGGTGGGACAGGGAAGTACCAAGAGACCCAGTACTTC. The complete variable domain, with remaining parts taken from reference TRBV14 and TRBJ2-5, reads EAGVTQFPSHSVIEKGQTVTLRCDPISGHDNLYWYRRVMGKEIKFLLHFVKESKQDESGMPNNRFLAERTGGTYSTLKVQPAELEDSGVYFCASSQGGTGKYQETQYFGPGTRLLVL.

This clonotype was recorded many times. The chain is built from TRBV20-1 and TRBJ2-1, with 8 bases matching TRBD2. The CDR3 extends over 13 amino acids. V shed 6 bases and J 3 bases; nucleotides not matched to a gene: 4. Germline V gives CDR1 DFQATT, CDR2 SNEGSKA (reference sequence). The CDR3 here is CSAVAGIYNEQFF. CDR3 nucleotide sequence: TGCAGTGCGGTAGCGGGAATCTACAATGAGCAGTTCTTC.

This clonotype was picked up many times. A junction end diverges from the germline sequence, so it may reflect a read error. The chain combines TRBV7-9 with TRBJ2-1, with a possible D match to TRBD2 (5 bases). This CDR3 is built from 11 residues. Germline assignment: CDR1 SEHNR and CDR2 FQNEAQ (reference sequence). CDR3 residues: CASSVSGGKIF. DNA for the CDR3: TGTGCCAGCAGCGTCAGCGGAGGCAAGATCTTC.

This clonotype was detected ten times or more. This chain links TRBV11-2 with TRBJ2-1; 13 bases agree with TRBD2. The CDR3 loop spans 19 amino acids. V lost 5 bases, J lost 0 bases, and 10 bases stayed unmatched. The germline V gene encodes CDR1 SGHAT and CDR2 FQNNGV. The CDR3 reads CASSTRTSGSPSSYNEQFF. In DNA form, the CDR3 reads TGTGCCAGCAGCACTAGGACTAGCGGGAGCCCGAGCTCCTACAATGAGCAGTTCTTC.

This clonotype was detected many times. The chain has TRBV12-3 or TRBV12-4 and TRBJ2-6; TRBD1 might be the D (6 bases). V shed 11 bases and J shed 4 bases, with 24 bases lying between them. CDR3 length: 17 amino acids. The DNA of the CDR3 is TGTGCCTCCAGCCCGGACAGAGTTTTTGGGGGGGCCAACGTCCTGACTTTC. Translation: CASSPDRVFGGANVLTF.

This chain connects TRBV4-3 to TRBJ2-3; no firm D call. Trimming took off 0 bases at V and 5 bases at J, with 15 bases between the two ends. Germline V gives CDR1 LGHNA, CDR2 YSLEER. The CDR3 runs 16 residues. In DNA form, the CDR3 reads TGCGCCAGCAGCCAAGAGTCGGTGTCTTTAGGAGATACGCAGTATTTT. It is translated as CASSQESVSLGDTQYF.

This clonotype was observed many times. The chain employs TRBV7-2 and TRBJ2-3; perhaps TRBD2 as D (6 bases). Germline CDR1 SGHTA, CDR2 FQGNSA. The CDR3 loop spans 16 amino acids. Deletions cut 3 bases from V and 6 bases from J, with 19 bases between. The CDR3 coding sequence is TGTGCCAGCAGCTTTTACGGGAGCCATTCTGGGGATACGCAGTATTTT. Protein: CASSFYGSHSGDTQYF. Full variable domain (remainder filled in from reference TRBV7-2 and TRBJ2-3): GAGVSQSPSNKVTEKGKDVELRCDPISGHTALYWYRQSLGQGLEFLIYFQGNSAPDKSGLPSDRFSAERTGGSVSTLTIQRTQQEDSAVYLCASSFYGSHSGDTQYFGPGTRLTVL.

This clonotype appeared many times. This sequence joins TRBV20-1 and TRBJ2-1; 8 bases fit TRBD2. The germline CDR1 and CDR2 sequences are DFQATT and SNEGSKA (reference sequence). The CDR3 has 15 residues. The ends lost 6 bases at V and 1 base at J; junction bases unmatched: 8. The CDR3 bases are TGCAGTGCGAGTCCGGGACTAGAGTCCTACAATGAGCAGTTCTTC. It is translated as CSASPGLESYNEQFF.

The rearrangement uses TRBV7-2 and TRBJ2-6, with 9 bases that match TRBD1. The CDR3 loop spans 17 amino acids. Germline V lookup: CDR1 SGHTA, CDR2 FQGNSA. After removal of 4 bases from V and 1 base from J, the junction contained 5 bases not matched to a gene. The DNA of the CDR3 is TGTGCCAGCAGCTCACAGGGGGCGCGGTCTGGGGCCAACGTCCTGACTTTC. Its protein is CASSSQGARSGANVLTF.

This clonotype was counted ten times or more. V is TRBV5-1 and J is TRBJ2-1; D gene ambiguous. V was clipped by 4 bases and J by 10 bases, with 12 bases between them. Per germline, CDR1 SGHRS and CDR2 YFSETQ. The length of the CDR3 is 12 residues. The CDR3 sequence: CASSSSGIEQFF. The CDR3 DNA follows: TGCGCCAGCAGCAGTTCTGGGATCGAGCAGTTCTTC.

In this sample, this clonotype turned up many times. The chain is built from TRBV27 and TRBJ1-2; D not resolved. The CDR3 has 13 amino acids. Germline V lookup: CDR1 MNHEY, CDR2 SMNVEV (reference sequence). Trimming removed 5 bases at V and 2 bases at J, with 9 bases between. CDR3 in amino acids: CASSPGSNYGYTF. CDR3 in DNA: TGTGCCAGCAGTCCCGGGTCCAACTATGGCTACACCTTC.

To note about this clonotype: Possible read error: a much larger clone is one base away. The chain couples TRBV19 to TRBJ1-1, with a possible D match to TRBD1 (5 bases). The germline gives CDR1 LNHDA, CDR2 SQIVND (reference sequence). The CDR3 is 14 amino acids. The CDR3 bases are TGTGCCAGTACCCGACAGACCCTTTGGGCTGAAGCTTTATTT. Translated, it gives CASTRQTLWAEALF.

This clonotype has only a few counts. J is TRBJ2-7 and V is TRBV23-1; 8 nucleotides agree with TRBD2. TRBV23-1 is an ORF, with its function uncertain. V gave up 9 bases and J gave up 4 bases; unmatched junction bases: 8. The CDR3 has 13 residues. CDR3 in amino acids: CASQEVAGYEQYF. CDR3 nucleotide sequence: TGCGCCAGTCAGGAGGTAGCGGGATACGAGCAGTACTTC.